The rows below give T cell receptor beta chains drawn from one sample of a study of cytomegalovirus exposure and HLA in healthy donors. Libraries were prepared by immunoSEQ multiplex PCR; TCRdb keeps only in-frame clonotypes and omits some of them. The sample comprises 180,000 or so clones, approximately 80% of which are singletons, and approximately 2.2% rests with the top ten. The specimen was PBMCs. The receptors come from a woman between 45 and 60 years old in good health and CMV-seronegative. CDR3s include the opening cysteine and the closing phenylalanine or tryptophan. The order of the fields is D gene, J gene, clone size, CDR3 length, V gene, CDR3 DNA, CDR3 protein. A D gene is named only where the DNA matches it firmly. For some rows the clone size is stated as once, few or many, or as a class when expanded; others skip it.

TRBD1 | TRBJ1-2 | NA | 13 | TRBV2 | TGTGCCAGCAGGGACAGGGTATACTATGGCTACACCTTC | CASRDRVYYGYTF
TRBD1 | TRBJ1-2 | NA | 12 | TRBV2 | TGTGCCAGCCTGGGACAGTACTATGGCTACACCTTC | CASLGQYYGYTF
TRBD2 | TRBJ2-4 | NA | 16 | TRBV7-9 | TGTGCCAGCAGCCCTTGGACTAGCGTAGGCAAAAACATTCAGTACTTC | CASSPWTSVGKNIQYF
TRBD1 | TRBJ2-1 | few | 16 | TRBV7-9 | TGTGCCAGCACCAACAATGACAGGGAGACCTACAATGAGCAGTTCTTC | CASTNNDRETYNEQFF
NA | TRBJ1-5 | NA | 17 | TRBV11-3 | TGTGCCAGCAGCTTAGCACGGGACAAATATAGCAATCAGCCCCAGCATTTT | CASSLARDKYSNQPQHF
NA | TRBJ1-1 | NA | 16 | TRBV10-1 | TGCGCCAGCAGTGAGCTAAGGGGCTCCGGGAACACTGAAGCTTTCTTT | CASSELRGSGNTEAFF
TRBD2 | TRBJ2-2 | NA | 15 | TRBV29-1 | TGCAGCGCAAGTCGGGTAGCGGGGAACACCGGGGAGCTGTTTTTT | CSASRVAGNTGELFF
TRBD2 | TRBJ2-1 | NA | 16 | TRBV15 | TGTGCCACCAGCAGGGGGGGTAGCGGGGCCTACAATGAGCAGTTCTTC | CATSRGGSGAYNEQFF
NA | TRBJ1-2 | NA | 13 | TRBV2 | TGTGCCAGCACCCGGACAGCCCCTAATGGCTACACCTTC | CASTRTAPNGYTF
TRBD1 | TRBJ1-5 | NA | 16 | TRBV18 | TGTGCCAGCTCACCACGGACAGGGGATGGCAATCAGCCCCAGCATTTT | CASSPRTGDGNQPQHF
NA | TRBJ2-7 | once | 14 | TRBV14 | TGTGCCAGCAGCCAAGAACGCGTCTCCTACGAGCAGTACTTC | CASSQERVSYEQYF
TRBD1 | TRBJ1-5 | once | 15 | TRBV19 | TGTGCCAGTAGCCGGGACAGGGCAAGCAATCAGCCCCAGCATTTT | CASSRDRASNQPQHF
TRBD1 | TRBJ1-6 | NA | 15 | TRBV7-2 | TGTGCCAGCAGCTTTAACACAGGGGCTATGTCACCCCTCCACTTT | CASSFNTGAMSPLHF
NA | TRBJ1-2 | once | 13 | TRBV11-2 | TGTGCCAGCAGCTTAGAGGGGCTTGGTGGCTACACCTTC | CASSLEGLGGYTF
TRBD1 | TRBJ1-5 | NA | 15 | TRBV2 | TGTGCCAGCAGTGAACCGGGACAGGGAAATCAGCCCCAGCATTTT | CASSEPGQGNQPQHF
NA | TRBJ2-6 | NA | 13 | TRBV27 | TGTGCCAGCAGTTTTAGTGGGGCCAACGTCCTGACTTTC | CASSFSGANVLTF
TRBD2 | TRBJ2-1 | NA | 13 | TRBV6-5 | TGTGCCAGCAGTAGGACTAGTATGCTTGAGCAGTTCTTC | CASSRTSMLEQFF
NA | TRBJ2-3 | NA | 15 | TRBV28 | TGTGCCAGCAGTTCAGCTGGACAGAGCACAGATACGCAGTATTTT | CASSSAGQSTDTQYF
NA | TRBJ2-7 | NA | 12 | TRBV2 | TGTGCCAGCAGGGACAGCTTCTACGAGCAGTACTTC | CASRDSFYEQYF
TRBD2 | TRBJ2-5 | NA | 15 | TRBV28 | TGTGCCAGCAGTTCTCTGATAGCGGGGCAAGAGACCCAGTACTTC | CASSSLIAGQETQYF
NA | TRBJ1-4 | NA | 14 | TRBV6-1 | TGTGCCAGCAGGAGGGCAGGTTCTAGGGAAAAACTGTTTTTT | CASRRAGSREKLFF
TRBD1 | TRBJ1-4 | NA | 10 | TRBV20-1 | TGCAGTGTCAGTACAGGGGAACTGTTTTTT | CSVSTGELFF
TRBD1 | TRBJ2-7 | few | 15 | TRBV6-1 | TGTGCCACCCTACATCCGGGACAGGGAACGTACGAGCAGTACTTC | CATLHPGQGTYEQYF
TRBD1 | TRBJ1-2 | NA | 14 | TRBV25-1 | TGTGCCAGCAGTGAATCAAGGCCAGGGGGTGGCTACACCTTC | CASSESRPGGGYTF
TRBD1 | TRBJ2-4 | NA | 15 | TRBV5-1 | TGCGCCAGCAGGCGACAGGGAGCCCTTAAAAACATTCAGTACTTC | CASRRQGALKNIQYF
TRBD1 | TRBJ1-3 | NA | 16 | TRBV28 | TGTGCCAGCAGTTTATTCGGGACAGGGTTAGGAAACGCCATATATTTT | CASSLFGTGLGNAIYF
NA | TRBJ1-2 | NA | 12 | TRBV25-1 | TGTGCCAGCAGTGGGGCGGGATTCGGCTACACCTTC | CASSGAGFGYTF
TRBD2 | TRBJ2-5 | NA | 16 | TRBV4-3 | TGCGCCAGCAGCCAACGACTAGCGGGAGGGGGGGAGACCCAGTACTTC | CASSQRLAGGGETQYF
NA | TRBJ2-7 | NA | 14 | TRBV13 | TGTGCCAGCAGCTCCCCGGTGGGCACCTACGAGCAGTACTTC | CASSSPVGTYEQYF
NA | TRBJ1-4 | NA | 16 | TRBV11-2 | TGTGCCAGCAGCGCCGGAATTGGTAGCGTGAATGAAAAACTGTTTTTT | CASSAGIGSVNEKLFF
TRBD1 | TRBJ1-1 | once | 16 | TRBV5-1 | TGCGCCAGCAGCTTATCGGACAGGGCGATGAACACTGAAGCTTTCTTT | CASSLSDRAMNTEAFF
NA | TRBJ1-3 | NA | 14 | TRBV15 | TGTGCCACCAGCAGAGAAACTCCAGGGTACACCATATATTTT | CATSRETPGYTIYF
NA | TRBJ2-2 | NA | 14 | TRBV28 | TGTGCCAGCAGGACGTTGACTAGTTTCGGGGAGCTGTTTTTT | CASRTLTSFGELFF
NA | TRBJ1-2 | NA | 9 | TRBV20-1 | TGCAGTGCTGGCGGCGGCTACACCTTC | CSAGGGYTF
NA | TRBJ1-5 | NA | 13 | TRBV29-1 | TGCAGCGTTGAGACACACGTGGGTCAGCCCCAGCATTTT | CSVETHVGQPQHF
TRBD1 | TRBJ1-5 | NA | 13 | TRBV7-9 | TGTTCCAGCAGCGACAGGGGGATTCAGCCCCAGCATTTT | CSSSDRGIQPQHF
TRBD1 | TRBJ2-3 | NA | 16 | TRBV28 | TGTGCCAGCAGTGTTCCGGGACAGGGGGGGACAGATACGCAGTATTTT | CASSVPGQGGTDTQYF
TRBD1 | TRBJ1-2 | NA | 14 | TRBV18 | TGTGCCAGCTCACCCGGGACAGAGAACTATGGCTACACCTTC | CASSPGTENYGYTF
NA | TRBJ1-5 | NA | 15 | TRBV15 | TGTGCCACCAGCAAACGGCAGGGTTCCAACCAGCCCCAGCATTTT | CATSKRQGSNQPQHF
NA | TRBJ1-5 | few | 14 | TRBV9 | TGTGCCAGCAGCGTAGGCAGGGGCAATCAGCCCCAGCATTTT | CASSVGRGNQPQHF
NA | TRBJ1-5 | NA | 13 | TRBV2 | TGTGCCAGCAGTGAGAGGGGCAATCAGCCCCAGCATTTT | CASSERGNQPQHF
NA | TRBJ2-6 | NA | 15 | TRBV2 | TGTGCCAGCACTCGGGGGTCCTCTGGGGCCAACGTCCTGACTTTC | CASTRGSSGANVLTF
TRBD2 | TRBJ2-3 | NA | 16 | TRBV5-1 | TGCGCCAGCAGCTTGGAGACTAGCGGGGGGTCAGATACGCAGTATTTT | CASSLETSGGSDTQYF